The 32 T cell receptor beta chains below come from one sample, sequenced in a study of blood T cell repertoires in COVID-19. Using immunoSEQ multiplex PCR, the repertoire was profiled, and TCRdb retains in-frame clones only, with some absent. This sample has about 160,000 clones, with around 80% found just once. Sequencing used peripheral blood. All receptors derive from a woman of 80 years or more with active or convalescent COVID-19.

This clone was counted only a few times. CDR3 region: CASSLSVEQFF. In DNA form, the CDR3 reads TGTGCCAGCAGTCTGTCGGTTGAGCAGTTCTTC. The V gene is TRBV12-3 or TRBV12-4, the J gene TRBJ2-1; D is unresolved. This CDR3 region has 11 residues. Trimming stripped 5 bases from V and 9 bases from J, with 8 bases between.

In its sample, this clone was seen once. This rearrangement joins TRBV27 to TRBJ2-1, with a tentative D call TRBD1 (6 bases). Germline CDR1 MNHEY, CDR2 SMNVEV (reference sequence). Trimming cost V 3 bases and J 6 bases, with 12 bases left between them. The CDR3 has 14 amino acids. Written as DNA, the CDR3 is TGTGCCAGCAGTTTTTGGGGACACCCCAATGAGCAGTTCTTC. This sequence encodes CASSFWGHPNEQFF.

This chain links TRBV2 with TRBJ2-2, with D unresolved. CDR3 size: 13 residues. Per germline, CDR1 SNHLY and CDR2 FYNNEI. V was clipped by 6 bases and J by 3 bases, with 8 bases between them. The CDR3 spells CASRYRDTGELFF. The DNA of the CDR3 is TGTGCCAGCAGGTACAGAGACACCGGGGAGCTGTTTTTT.

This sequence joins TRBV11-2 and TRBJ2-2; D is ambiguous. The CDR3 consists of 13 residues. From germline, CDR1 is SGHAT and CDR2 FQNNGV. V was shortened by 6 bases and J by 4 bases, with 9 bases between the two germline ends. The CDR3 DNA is TGTGCCAGCAGTCTTCAGTTCACCGGGGAGCTGTTTTTT. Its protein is CASSLQFTGELFF.

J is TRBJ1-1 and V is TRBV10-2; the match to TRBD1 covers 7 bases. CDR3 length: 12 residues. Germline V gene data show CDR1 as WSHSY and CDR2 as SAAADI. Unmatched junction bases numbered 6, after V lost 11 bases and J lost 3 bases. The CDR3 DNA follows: TGCGCCGTTCGACAGGGCTACACTGAAGCTTTCTTT. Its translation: CAVRQGYTEAFF.

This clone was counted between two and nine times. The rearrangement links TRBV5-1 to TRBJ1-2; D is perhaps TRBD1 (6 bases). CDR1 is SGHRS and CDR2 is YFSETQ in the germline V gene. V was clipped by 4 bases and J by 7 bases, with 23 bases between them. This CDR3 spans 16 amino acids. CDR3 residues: CASSITGTPQTGGYTF. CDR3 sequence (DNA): TGCGCCAGCAGCATCACCGGGACACCTCAGACGGGTGGCTACACCTTC. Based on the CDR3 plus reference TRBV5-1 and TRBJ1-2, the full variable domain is KAGVTQTPRYLIKTRGQQVTLSCSPISGHRSVSWYQQTPGQGLQFLFEYFSETQRNKGNFPGRFSGRQFSNSRSEMNVSTLELGDSALYLCASSITGTPQTGGYTFGSGTRLTVV.

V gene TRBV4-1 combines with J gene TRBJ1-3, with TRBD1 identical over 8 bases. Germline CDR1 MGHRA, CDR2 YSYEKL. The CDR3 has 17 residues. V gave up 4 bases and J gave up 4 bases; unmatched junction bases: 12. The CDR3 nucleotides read TGCGCCAGCAGCCGAGACAGGGGATCTTTAGAAGGAAACACCATATATTTT. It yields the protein CASSRDRGSLEGNTIYF.

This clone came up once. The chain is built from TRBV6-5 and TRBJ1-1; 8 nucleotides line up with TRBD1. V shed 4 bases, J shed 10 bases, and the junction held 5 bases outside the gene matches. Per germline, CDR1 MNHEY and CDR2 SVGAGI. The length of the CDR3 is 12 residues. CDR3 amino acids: CASSFDRGTAFF. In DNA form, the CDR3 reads TGTGCCAGCAGTTTCGACAGGGGTACAGCTTTCTTT.

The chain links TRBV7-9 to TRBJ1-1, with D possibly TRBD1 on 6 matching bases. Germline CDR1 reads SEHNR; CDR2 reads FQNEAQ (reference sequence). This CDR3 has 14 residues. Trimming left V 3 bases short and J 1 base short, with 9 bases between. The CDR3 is CASSFQGSNTEAFF. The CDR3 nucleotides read TGTGCCAGCAGCTTTCAGGGGTCGAACACTGAAGCTTTCTTT.

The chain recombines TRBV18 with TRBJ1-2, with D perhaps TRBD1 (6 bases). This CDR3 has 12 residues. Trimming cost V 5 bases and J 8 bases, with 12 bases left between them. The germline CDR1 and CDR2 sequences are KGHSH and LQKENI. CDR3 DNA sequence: TGTGCCAGCTCATCGTCAGGGGACGGCTACACCTTC. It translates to CASSSSGDGYTF.

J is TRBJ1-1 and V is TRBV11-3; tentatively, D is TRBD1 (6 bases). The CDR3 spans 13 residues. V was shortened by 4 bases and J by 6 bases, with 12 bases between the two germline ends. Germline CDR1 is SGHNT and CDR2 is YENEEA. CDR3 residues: CASSSAGTPEAFF. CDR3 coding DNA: TGTGCCAGCAGCTCTGCCGGGACACCTGAAGCTTTCTTT.

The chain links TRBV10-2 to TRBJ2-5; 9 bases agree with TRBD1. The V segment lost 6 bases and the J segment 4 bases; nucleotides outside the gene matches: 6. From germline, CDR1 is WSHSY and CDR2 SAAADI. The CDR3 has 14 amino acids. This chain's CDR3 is CASRLGQGGETQYF. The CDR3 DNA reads TGCGCCAGCAGGTTGGGACAGGGAGGAGAGACCCAGTACTTC.

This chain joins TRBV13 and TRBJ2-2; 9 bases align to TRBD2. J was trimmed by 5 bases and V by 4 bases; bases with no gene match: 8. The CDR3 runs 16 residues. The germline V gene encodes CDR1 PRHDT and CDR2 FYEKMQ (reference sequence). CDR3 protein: CASSSQSGGFTGELFF. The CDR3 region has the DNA TGTGCCAGCAGCTCCCAAAGCGGGGGGTTTACCGGGGAGCTGTTTTTT.

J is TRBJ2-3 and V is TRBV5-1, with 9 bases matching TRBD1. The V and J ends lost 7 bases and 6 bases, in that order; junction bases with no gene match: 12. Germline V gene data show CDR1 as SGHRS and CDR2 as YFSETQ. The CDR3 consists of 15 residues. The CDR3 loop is CASRWTGEGLDTQYF. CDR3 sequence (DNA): TGCGCCAGCCGTTGGACAGGGGAGGGATTGGATACGCAGTATTTT.

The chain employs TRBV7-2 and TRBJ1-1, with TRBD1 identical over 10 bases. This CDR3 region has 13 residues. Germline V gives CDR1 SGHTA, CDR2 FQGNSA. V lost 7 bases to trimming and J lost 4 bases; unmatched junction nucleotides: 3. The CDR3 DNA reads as TGTGCCAGCACCGGACAGGGGGGCACTGAAGCTTTCTTT. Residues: CASTGQGGTEAFF.

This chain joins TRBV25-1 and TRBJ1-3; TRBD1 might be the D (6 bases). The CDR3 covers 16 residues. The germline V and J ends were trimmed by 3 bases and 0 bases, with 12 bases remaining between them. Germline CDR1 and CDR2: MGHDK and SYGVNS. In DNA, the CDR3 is TGTGCCAGCAGTGAGGACAGACGAAGCTCTGGAAACACCATATATTTT. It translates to CASSEDRRSSGNTIYF.

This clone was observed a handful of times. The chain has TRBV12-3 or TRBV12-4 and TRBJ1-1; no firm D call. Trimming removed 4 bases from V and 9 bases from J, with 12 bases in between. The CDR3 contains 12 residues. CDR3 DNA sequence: TGTGCCAGCAGTTACGTAGCTGACCAAGCTTTCTTT. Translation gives CASSYVADQAFF.

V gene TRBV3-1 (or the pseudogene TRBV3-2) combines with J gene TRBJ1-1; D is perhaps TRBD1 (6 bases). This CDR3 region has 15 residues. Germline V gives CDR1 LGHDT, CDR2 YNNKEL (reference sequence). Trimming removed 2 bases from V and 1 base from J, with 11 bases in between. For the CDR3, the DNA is TGTGCCAGCAGCCAAATGGGACATCCGAACACTGAAGCTTTCTTT. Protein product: CASSQMGHPNTEAFF.

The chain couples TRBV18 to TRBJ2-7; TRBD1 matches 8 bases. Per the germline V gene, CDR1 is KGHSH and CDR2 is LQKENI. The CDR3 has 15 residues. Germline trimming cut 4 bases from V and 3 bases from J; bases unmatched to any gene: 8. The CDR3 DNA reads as TGTGCCAGCTCACTTCGGACAGGGTTCGGCTACGAGCAGTACTTC. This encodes CASSLRTGFGYEQYF.

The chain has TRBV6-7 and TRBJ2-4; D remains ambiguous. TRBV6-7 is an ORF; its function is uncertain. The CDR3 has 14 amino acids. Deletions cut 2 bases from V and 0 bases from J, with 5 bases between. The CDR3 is CASSYPRAKNIQYF. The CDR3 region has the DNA TGTGCCAGCAGTTACCCCCGAGCCAAAAACATTCAGTACTTC.

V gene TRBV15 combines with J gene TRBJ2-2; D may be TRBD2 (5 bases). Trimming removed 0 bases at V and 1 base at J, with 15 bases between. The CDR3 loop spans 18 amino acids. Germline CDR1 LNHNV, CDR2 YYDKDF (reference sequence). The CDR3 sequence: CATSRDLWELRNTGELFF. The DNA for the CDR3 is TGTGCCACCAGCAGAGATCTTTGGGAGTTAAGGAACACCGGGGAGCTGTTTTTT.

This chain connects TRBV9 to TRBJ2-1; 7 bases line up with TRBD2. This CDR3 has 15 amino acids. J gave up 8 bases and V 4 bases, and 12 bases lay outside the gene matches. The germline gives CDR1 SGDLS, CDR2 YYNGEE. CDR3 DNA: TGTGCCAGCAGCCCCTGGGGAGCGGGGATGGATGAGCAGTTCTTC. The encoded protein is CASSPWGAGMDEQFF.

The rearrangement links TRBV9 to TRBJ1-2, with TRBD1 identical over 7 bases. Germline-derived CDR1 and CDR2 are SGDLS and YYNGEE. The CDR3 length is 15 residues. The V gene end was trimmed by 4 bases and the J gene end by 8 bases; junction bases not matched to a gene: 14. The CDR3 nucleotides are TGTGCCAGCAGCCCGAATCCGACAGGGAGCGGCGGCTACACCTTC. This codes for CASSPNPTGSGGYTF.

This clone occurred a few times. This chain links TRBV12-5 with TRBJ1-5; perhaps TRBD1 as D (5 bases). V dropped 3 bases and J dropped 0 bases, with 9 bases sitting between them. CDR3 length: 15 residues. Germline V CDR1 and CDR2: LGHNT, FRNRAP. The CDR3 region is CASGFGDFSNQPQHF. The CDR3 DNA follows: TGTGCTAGTGGTTTTGGGGACTTTAGCAATCAGCCCCAGCATTTT. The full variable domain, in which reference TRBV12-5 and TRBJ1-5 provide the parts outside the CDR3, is DARVTQTPRHKVTEMGQEVTMRCQPILGHNTVFWYRQTMMQGLELLAYFRNRAPLDDSGMPKDRFSAEMPDATLATLKIQPSEPRDSAVYFCASGFGDFSNQPQHFGDGTRLSIL.

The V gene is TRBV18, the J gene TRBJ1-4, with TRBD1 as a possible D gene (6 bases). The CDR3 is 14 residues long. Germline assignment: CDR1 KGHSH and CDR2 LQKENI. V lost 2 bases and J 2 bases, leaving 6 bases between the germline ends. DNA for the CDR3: TGTGCCAGCTCACCAAGGGGGACTAATGAAAAACTGTTTTTT. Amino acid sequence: CASSPRGTNEKLFF. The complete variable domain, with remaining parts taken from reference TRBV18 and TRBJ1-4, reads NAGVMQNPRHLVRRRGQEARLRCSPMKGHSHVYWYRQLPEEGLKFMVYLQKENIIDESGMPKERFSAEFPKEGPSILRIQQVVRGDSAAYFCASSPRGTNEKLFFGSGTQLSVL.

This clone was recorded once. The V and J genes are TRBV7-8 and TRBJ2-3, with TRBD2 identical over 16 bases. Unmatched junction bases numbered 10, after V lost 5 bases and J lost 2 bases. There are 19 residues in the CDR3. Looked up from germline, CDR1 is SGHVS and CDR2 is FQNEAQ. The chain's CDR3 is CASSKAGTSGGVFTDTQYF. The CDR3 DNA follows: TGTGCCAGCAGCAAAGCCGGGACTAGCGGGGGGGTCTTCACAGATACGCAGTATTTT.

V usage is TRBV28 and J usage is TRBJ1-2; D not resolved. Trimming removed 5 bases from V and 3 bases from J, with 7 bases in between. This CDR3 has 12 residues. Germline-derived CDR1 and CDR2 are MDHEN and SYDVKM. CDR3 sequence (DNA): TGTGCCAGCAGTCCAGGATACTATGGCTACACCTTC. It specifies CASSPGYYGYTF.

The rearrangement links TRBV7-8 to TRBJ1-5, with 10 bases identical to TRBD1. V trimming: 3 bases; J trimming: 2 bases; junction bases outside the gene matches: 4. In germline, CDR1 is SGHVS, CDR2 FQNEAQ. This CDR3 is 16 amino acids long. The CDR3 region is CASSFGTGAGNQPQHF. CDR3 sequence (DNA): TGTGCCAGCAGCTTCGGGACAGGGGCTGGCAATCAGCCCCAGCATTTT.

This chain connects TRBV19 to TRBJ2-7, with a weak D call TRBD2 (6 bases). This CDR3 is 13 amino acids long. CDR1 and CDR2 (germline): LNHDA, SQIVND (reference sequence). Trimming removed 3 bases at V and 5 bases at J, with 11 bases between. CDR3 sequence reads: CASSIYGGNEQYF. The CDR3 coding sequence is TGTGCCAGTAGTATTTACGGGGGAAACGAGCAGTACTTC.

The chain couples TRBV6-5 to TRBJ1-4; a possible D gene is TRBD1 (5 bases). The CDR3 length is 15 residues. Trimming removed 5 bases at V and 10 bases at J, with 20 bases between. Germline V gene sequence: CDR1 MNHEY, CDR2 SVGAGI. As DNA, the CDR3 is TGTGCCAGCAGTCGGTTTCTTTCCCAGGGTATAAAACTGTTTTTT. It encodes CASSRFLSQGIKLFF.

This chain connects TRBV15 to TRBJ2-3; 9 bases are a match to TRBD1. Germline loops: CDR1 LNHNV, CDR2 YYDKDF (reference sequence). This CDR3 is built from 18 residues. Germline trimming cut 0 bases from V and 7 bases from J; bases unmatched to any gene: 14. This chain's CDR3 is CATSRDTPGQGKRNTQYF. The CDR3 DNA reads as TGTGCCACCAGCAGAGACACCCCGGGACAGGGAAAACGAAATACGCAGTATTTT.

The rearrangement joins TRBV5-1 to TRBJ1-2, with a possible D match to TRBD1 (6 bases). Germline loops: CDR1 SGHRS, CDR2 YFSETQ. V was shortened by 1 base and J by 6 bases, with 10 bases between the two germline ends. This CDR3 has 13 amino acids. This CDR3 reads CASSLSGVDGYTF. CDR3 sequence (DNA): TGCGCCAGCAGCTTGTCAGGGGTCGATGGCTACACCTTC.